The 5 T cell receptor beta chains below come from one sample, sequenced in a study of PD-1 blockade in classical Hodgkin lymphoma. Time point noted: cycle 4 day 1 (C4D1), after about 6 weeks of nivolumab. Each patient experienced a relapse that followed autologous stem cell transplantation, and brentuximab vedotin exposure varied. Measured with immunoSEQ multiplex PCR; TCRdb has only the in-frame clones, and not every one. Among tens of thousands of clones listed, roughly 73% were seen once. Sequencing was performed on peripheral blood mononuclear cells (PBMCs), taken before the fourth cycle of nivolumab. These receptor sequences come from a human donor with classical Hodgkin lymphoma.

The chain combines TRBV6-6 with TRBJ2-2; weak D call: TRBD1 (6 bases). This CDR3 has 14 residues. Germline CDR1 reads MNHNY; CDR2 reads SVGAGI (reference sequence). V was cut by 7 bases and J by 6 bases, with 15 bases left in between. The CDR3 nucleotides read TGTGCCAGCAAGGGGGTAGTTTTAGCCGGGGAGCTGTTTTTT. It codes for CASKGVVLAGELFF.

A single count supports this clone. V usage is TRBV7-9 and J usage is TRBJ1-1; D may be TRBD1 (6 bases). The V gene lost 5 bases and the J gene lost 6 bases, with 25 bases spanning the gap. The germline CDR1 and CDR2 sequences are SEHNR and FQNEAQ (reference sequence). CDR3 length: 17 residues. The CDR3 region is CASSRVRYGRGLAEAFF. CDR3 in DNA: TGTGCCAGCAGCCGAGTCCGTTACGGCAGGGGTTTGGCTGAAGCTTTCTTT.

This chain uses TRBV2 with TRBJ2-7, with a possible D match to TRBD1 (6 bases). CDR1 SNHLY and CDR2 FYNNEI come from the germline V gene. V shed 3 bases and J shed 1 base, with 10 bases lying between them. The length of the CDR3 is 14 residues. The CDR3 sequence is CASSDVRGSYEQYF. The DNA for the CDR3 is TGTGCCAGCAGTGATGTCAGGGGATCCTACGAGCAGTACTTC.

The V and J genes are TRBV6-1 and TRBJ2-7, with TRBD2 identical over 7 bases. The CDR3 contains 14 residues. V gave up 3 bases and J gave up 3 bases; unmatched junction bases: 5. Germline loops: CDR1 MNHNS, CDR2 SASEGT. The CDR3 DNA follows: TGTGCCAGCAGTGATTGGACTAGTCTCTACGAGCAGTACTTC. It specifies CASSDWTSLYEQYF.

The V gene is TRBV5-6, the J gene TRBJ1-2, with D possibly matching TRBD1 (6 bases). CDR1 SGHDT and CDR2 YYEEEE come from the germline V gene. This CDR3 has 13 residues. Trimming cost V 1 base and J 4 bases, with 8 bases left between them. The CDR3 protein is CASSLWTAYGYTF. The CDR3 bases are TGTGCCAGCAGCTTGTGGACAGCCTATGGCTACACCTTC.